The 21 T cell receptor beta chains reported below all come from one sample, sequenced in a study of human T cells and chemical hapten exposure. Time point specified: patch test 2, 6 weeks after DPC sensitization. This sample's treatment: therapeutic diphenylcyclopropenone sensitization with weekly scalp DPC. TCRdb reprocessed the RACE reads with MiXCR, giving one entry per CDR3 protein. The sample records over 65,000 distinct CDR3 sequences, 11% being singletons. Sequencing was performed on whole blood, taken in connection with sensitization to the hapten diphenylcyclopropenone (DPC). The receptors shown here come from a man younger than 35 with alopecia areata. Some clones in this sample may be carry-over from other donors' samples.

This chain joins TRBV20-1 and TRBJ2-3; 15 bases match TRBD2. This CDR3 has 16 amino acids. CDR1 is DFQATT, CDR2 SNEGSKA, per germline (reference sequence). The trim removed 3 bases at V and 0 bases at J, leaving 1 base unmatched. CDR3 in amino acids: CSASGLAGGSTDTQYF. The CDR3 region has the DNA TGCAGTGCTAGCGGACTAGCGGGGGGGAGCACAGATACGCAGTATTTT.

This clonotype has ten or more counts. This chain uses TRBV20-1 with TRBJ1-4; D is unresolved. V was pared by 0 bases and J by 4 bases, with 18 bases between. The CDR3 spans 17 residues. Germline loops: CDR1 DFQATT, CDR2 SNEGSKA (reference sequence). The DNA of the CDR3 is TGCAGTGCTAGAGATGCGGGCAAGCAGTCGGGTAATGAAAAACTGTTTTTT. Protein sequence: CSARDAGKQSGNEKLFF.

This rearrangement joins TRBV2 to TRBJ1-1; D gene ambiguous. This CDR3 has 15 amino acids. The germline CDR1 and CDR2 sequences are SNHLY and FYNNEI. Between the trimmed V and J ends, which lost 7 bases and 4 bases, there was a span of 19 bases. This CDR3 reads CASIARKGRGTEAFF. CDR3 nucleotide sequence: TGTGCCAGCATTGCGAGAAAGGGCCGGGGCACTGAAGCTTTCTTT.

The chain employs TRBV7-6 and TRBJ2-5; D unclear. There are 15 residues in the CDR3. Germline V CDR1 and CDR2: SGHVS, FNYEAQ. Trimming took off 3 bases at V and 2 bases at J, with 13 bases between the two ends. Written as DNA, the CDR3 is TGTGCCAGCAGCTTCGGAGAGGACGATCAAGAGACCCAGTACTTC. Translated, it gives CASSFGEDDQETQYF.

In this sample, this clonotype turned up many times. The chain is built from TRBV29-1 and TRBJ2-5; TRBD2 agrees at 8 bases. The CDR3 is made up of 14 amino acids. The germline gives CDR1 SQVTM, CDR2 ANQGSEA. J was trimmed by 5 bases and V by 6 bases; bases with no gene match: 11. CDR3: CSVGLAGLLETQYF. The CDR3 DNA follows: TGCAGCGTCGGGCTAGCGGGCTTGCTTGAGACCCAGTACTTC.

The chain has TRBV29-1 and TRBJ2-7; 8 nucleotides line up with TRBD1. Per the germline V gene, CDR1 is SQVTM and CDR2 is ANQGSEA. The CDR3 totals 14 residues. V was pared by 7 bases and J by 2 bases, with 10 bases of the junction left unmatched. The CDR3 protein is CSAETGETPYEQYF. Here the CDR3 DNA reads TGCAGCGCTGAGACAGGGGAAACCCCCTACGAGCAGTACTTC.

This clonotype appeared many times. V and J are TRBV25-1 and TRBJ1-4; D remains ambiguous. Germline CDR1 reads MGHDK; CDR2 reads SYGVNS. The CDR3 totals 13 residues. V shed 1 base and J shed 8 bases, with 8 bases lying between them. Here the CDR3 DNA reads TGTGCCAGCAGTGAATCTGGAGGGGAAAAACTGTTTTTT. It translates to CASSESGGEKLFF.

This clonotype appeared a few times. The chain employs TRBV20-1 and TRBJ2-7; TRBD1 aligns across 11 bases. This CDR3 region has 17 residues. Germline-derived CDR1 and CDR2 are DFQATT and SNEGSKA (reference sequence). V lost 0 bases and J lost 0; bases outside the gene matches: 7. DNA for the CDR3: TGCAGTGCTAGAGATATCGTAGGGACAGGGGGCTCCTACGAGCAGTACTTC. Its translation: CSARDIVGTGGSYEQYF.

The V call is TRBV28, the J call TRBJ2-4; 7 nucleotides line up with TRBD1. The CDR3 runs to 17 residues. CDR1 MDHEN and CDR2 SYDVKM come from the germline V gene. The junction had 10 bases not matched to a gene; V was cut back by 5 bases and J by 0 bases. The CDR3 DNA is TGTGCCAGCAGTCCGGGACAGCTTCAACTAGCCAAAAACATTCAGTACTTC. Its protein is CASSPGQLQLAKNIQYF.

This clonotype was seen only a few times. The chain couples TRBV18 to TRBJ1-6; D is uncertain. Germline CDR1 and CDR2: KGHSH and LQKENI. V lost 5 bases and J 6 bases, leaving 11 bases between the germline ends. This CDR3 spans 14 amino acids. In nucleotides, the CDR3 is TGTGCCAGCTCAGTCGGGCTGGGTAATTCACCCCTCCACTTT. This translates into CASSVGLGNSPLHF.

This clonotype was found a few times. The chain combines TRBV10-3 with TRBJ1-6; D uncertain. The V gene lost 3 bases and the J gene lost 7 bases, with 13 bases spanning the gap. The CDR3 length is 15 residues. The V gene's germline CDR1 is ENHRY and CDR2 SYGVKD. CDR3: CAISDAGFGNSPLHF. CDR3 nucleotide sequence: TGTGCCATCAGTGATGCGGGGTTCGGAAATTCACCCCTCCACTTT.

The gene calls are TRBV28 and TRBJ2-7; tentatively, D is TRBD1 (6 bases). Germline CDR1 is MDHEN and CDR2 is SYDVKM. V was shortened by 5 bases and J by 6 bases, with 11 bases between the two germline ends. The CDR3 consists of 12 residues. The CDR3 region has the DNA TGTGCCAGCAGTACCACAGGGTTCGAGCAGTACTTC. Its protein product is CASSTTGFEQYF.

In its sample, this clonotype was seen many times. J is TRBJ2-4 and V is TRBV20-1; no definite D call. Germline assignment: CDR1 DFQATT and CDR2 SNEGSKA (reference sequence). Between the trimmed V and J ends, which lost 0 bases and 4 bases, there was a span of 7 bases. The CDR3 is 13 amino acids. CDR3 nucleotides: TGCAGTGCTAGAGATCCGGAGAAAAACATTCAGTACTTC. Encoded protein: CSARDPEKNIQYF.

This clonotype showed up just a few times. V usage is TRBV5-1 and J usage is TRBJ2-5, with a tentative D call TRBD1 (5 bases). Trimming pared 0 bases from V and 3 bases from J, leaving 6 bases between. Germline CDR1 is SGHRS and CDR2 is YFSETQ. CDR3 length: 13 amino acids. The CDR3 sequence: CASSLAREETQYF. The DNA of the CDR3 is TGCGCCAGCAGCTTGGCCAGGGAAGAGACCCAGTACTTC.

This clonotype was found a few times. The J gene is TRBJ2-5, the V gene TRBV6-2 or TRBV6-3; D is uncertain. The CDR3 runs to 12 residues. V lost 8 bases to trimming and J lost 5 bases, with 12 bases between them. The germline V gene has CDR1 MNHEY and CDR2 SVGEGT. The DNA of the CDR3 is TGTGCCAGCCGATTGAACAAGGAGACCCAGTACTTC. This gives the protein CASRLNKETQYF.

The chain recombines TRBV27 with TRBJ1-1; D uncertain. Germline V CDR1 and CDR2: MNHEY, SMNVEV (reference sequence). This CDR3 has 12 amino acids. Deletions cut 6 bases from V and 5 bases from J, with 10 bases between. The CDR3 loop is CASSLPGTEAFF. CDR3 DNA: TGTGCCAGCAGCCTTCCCGGGACTGAAGCTTTCTTT.

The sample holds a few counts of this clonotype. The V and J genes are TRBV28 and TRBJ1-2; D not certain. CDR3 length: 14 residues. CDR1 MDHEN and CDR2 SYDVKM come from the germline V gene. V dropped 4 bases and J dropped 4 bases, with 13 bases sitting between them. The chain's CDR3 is CASSSRTDLYGYTF. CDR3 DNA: TGTGCCAGCAGTTCCAGGACGGACCTCTATGGCTACACCTTC.

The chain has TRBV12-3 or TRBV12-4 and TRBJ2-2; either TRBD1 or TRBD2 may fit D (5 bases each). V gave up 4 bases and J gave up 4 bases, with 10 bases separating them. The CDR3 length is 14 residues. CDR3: CASSSGRTTGELFF. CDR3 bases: TGTGCCAGCAGTTCGGGACGGACCACCGGGGAGCTGTTTTTT.

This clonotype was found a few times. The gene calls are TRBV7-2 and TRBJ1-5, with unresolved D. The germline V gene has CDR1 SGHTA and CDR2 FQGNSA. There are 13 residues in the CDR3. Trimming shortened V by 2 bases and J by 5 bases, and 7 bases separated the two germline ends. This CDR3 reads CASSLWEYQPQHF. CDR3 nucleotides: TGTGCCAGCAGCTTATGGGAGTATCAGCCCCAGCATTTT.

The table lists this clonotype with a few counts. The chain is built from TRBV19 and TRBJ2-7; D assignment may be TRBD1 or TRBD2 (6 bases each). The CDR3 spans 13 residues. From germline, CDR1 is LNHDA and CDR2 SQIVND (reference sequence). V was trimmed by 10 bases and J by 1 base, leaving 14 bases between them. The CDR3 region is CATRGAGSYEQYV. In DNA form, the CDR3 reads TGTGCCACTAGGGGGGCAGGGTCCTACGAGCAGTACGTC.

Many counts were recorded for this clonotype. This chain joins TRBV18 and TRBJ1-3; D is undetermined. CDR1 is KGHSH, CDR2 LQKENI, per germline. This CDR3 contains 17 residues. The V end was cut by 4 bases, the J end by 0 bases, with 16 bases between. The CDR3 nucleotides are TGTGCCAGCTCACTTACCGACCCCGTGGCCTCTGGAAACACCATATATTTT. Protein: CASSLTDPVASGNTIYF.